Given below is one TCR beta chain in context. Its antigen remains undetermined. Within one base of it there is no much larger clone, and no base qualities were kept. Trimming takes 5 bases from V and 4 bases from J, and the germline ends sit 13 bases apart. Reading from cysteine to phenylalanine, the CDR3 counts 14 amino acids. Only CDR3 DNA is held: 42 bases, read in frame from base 1. CDR1 and CDR2, looked up from the germline V gene, are SGHTA and FQGNSA. To sequence the TCRbeta CDR3 region, genomic DNA was isolated from the sorted cells. The immunoSEQ Assay was used for sequencing of TCRbeta CDR3 regions. Drawn from immuneACCESS, this table holds only the in-frame rearrangements with V and J called that TCRdb kept. Clones are partly lost; checked studies trace under half to an unresolved V gene and leave the rest unexplained. This sample is represented by approximately 110,000 clones; around 92% of them were singletons. In total, the top ten clones hold under 0.85% of the sample.

The data derive from a study of OX40 agonist ivuxolimab in advanced cancers. About the full investigation: Ivuxolimab was an agonistic, fully human IgG2 monoclonal antibody directed against OX40 (CD134), a costimulatory receptor. Among the roughly 52 dose-escalation patients, about 19 had hepatocellular carcinoma, around 15 melanoma, 9 renal cell carcinoma and 9 head and neck cancer. Patients were allowed to have had prior anti-PD-1, anti-PD-L1 or anti-CTLA-4 therapy, and 30% to 50% of the dose-escalation patients had previously received checkpoint inhibitors. Intravenous ivuxolimab was administered to patients every 2 weeks at six dose levels: 0.01, 0.1, 0.3, 1.5, 3 and 10 mg/kg. Partial responses occurred in three dose-escalation patients, of whom one had hepatocellular carcinoma and two had cutaneous melanoma. In the dose-escalation cohort, around 80% of patients were male, and the mean age was around 60 years with a range of roughly 20 to 80. The paper describes the monotherapy dose-escalation part (N = 52 patients) of the phase I trial of ivuxolimab. The point of sequencing TCRbeta in the periphery was to test whether ivuxolimab changed TCR sequence diversity and drove clonal T-cell expansion. Points the paper makes about the study in general: After ivuxolimab, CD8+ T cells had more expanded clones than CD4+ T cells on average. Low levels of normalized T-cell clonal expansion were also seen in some patients who did not respond. At doses of 0.1 to 3.0 mg/kg, clonal expansion of both CD4+ and CD8+ T cells in blood was seen between baseline and week 6. In the 0.1-3.0 mg/kg groups, partial responders were among the patients with the lowest normalized peripheral clonal expansion, particularly in CD8+ T cells. Antigen specificity was not determined for the clonally expanded peripheral T cells.

Patients with a history of autoimmune disease or receiving systemic immunosuppression were excluded from the trial. Peripheral blood for TCR sequencing was drawn from every dose cohort at baseline, at cycle 4 day 1 and at cycle 7 day 1. Samples were obtained from an open-label, multicenter, first-in-human phase I dose-escalation trial of ivuxolimab. Adults with locally advanced or metastatic melanoma, renal cell carcinoma, hepatocellular carcinoma or head and neck squamous cell carcinoma were enrolled in the trial. Before TCR sequencing, CD4+ T cells and CD8+ T cells from peripheral blood were sorted into separate populations.

The sample here was CD4+ or CD8+ T cells sorted from blood, taken in a trial of the OX40 agonist ivuxolimab. The V gene is TRBV7-2 and the J gene is TRBJ2-3, with an unclear D gene assignment. The sequence was collected from an adult with an advanced solid tumor such as melanoma, head and neck, liver or kidney cancer. The CDR3 protein sequence reads: CASSLFYLADTQYF. The DNA sequence is TGTGCCAGCAGCCTATTCTACTTAGCAGATACGCAGTATTTT.